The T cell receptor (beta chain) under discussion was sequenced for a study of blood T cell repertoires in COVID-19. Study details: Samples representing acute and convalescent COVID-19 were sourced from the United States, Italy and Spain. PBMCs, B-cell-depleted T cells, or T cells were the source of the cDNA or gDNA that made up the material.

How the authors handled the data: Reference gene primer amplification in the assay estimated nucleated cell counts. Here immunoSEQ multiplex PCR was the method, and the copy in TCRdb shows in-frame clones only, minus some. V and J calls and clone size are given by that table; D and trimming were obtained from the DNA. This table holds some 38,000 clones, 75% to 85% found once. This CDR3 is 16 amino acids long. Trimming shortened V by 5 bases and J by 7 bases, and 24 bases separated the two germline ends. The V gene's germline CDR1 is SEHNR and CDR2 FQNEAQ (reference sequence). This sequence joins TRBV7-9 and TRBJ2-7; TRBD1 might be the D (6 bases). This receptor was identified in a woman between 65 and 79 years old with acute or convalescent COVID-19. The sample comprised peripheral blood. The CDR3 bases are TGTGCCAGCAGCCCACCGCGGTGGGACACCAGAAAGGAGCAGTACTTC. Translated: CASSPPRWDTRKEQYF.